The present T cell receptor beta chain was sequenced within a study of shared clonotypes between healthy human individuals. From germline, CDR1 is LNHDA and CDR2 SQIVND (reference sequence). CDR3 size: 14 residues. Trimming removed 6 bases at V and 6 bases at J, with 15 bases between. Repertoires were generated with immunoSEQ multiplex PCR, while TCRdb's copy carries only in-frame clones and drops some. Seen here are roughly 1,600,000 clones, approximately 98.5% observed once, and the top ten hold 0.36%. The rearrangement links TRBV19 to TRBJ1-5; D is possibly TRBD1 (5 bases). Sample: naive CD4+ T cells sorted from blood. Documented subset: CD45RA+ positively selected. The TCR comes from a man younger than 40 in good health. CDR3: CASRRGDRSQPQHF. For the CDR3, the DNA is TGTGCCAGTAGGAGAGGGGATCGGTCTCAGCCCCAGCATTTT. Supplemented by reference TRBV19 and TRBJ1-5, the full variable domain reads DGGITQSPKYLFRKEGQNVTLSCEQNLNHDAMYWYRQDPGQGLRLIYYSQIVNDFQKGDIAEGYSVSREKKESFPLTVTSAQKNPTAFYLCASRRGDRSQPQHFGDGTRLSIL.